The TCR beta chain under discussion was sequenced for a study of T cell repertoires in cytomegalovirus infection. Study in general: The authors used CMV epitopes that were HLA-C-restricted (recently identified) and HLA-B-restricted (well studied). From public TCR beta signatures came an indication of both CMV infection and matching HLA type. Study-level results: CMV-specific TCR beta clonotypes restricted by HLA-C were the ones dominating the ex vivo response.

Comments on this clonotype: Its antigen is as yet unknown.

Germline V lookup: CDR1 SEHNR, CDR2 FQNEAQ (reference sequence). V lost 10 bases and J lost 6, with 13 bases in between. The CDR3 contains 11 residues. In TCRdb, the reads were re-called with MiXCR into one record per CDR3 protein. The profile shows 150,000 to 200,000 distinct CDR3 sequences, 20% to 25% of them singletons. This specimen was CD8+ T cells from cultured PBMCs, taken from culture after CMV antigen stimulation. The genes are TRBV7-9 and TRBJ2-7, with D possibly being TRBD1 (5 bases). The TCR was taken from a human donor in good health (CMV status not recorded). Some clones in this sample may be carry-over from other donors' samples. CDR3 loop: CAITSRGEQYF. In DNA, the CDR3 is TGTGCCATCACCAGTAGGGGCGAGCAGTACTTC.